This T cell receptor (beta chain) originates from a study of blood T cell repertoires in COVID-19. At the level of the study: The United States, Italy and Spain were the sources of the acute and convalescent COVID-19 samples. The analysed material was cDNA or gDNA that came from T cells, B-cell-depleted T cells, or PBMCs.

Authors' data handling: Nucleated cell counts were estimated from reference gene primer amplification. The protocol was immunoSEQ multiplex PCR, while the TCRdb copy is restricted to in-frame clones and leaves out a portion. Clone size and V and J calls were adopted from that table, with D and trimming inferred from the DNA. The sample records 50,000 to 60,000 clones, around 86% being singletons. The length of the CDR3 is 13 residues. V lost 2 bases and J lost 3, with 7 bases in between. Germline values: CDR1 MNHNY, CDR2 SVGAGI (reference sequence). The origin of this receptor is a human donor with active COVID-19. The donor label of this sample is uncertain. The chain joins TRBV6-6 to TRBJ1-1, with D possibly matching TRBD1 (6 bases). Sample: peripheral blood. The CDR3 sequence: CASSYRQDTEAFF. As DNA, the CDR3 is TGTGCCAGCAGTTACAGACAGGACACTGAAGCTTTCTTT.